Listed here are 26 T cell receptor beta chains from one sample, sequenced in a study of shared T cell receptors in the human thymus. Measured with immunoSEQ multiplex PCR; TCRdb has only the in-frame clones, and not every one. The repertoire includes around 730,000 clones, 70% to 90% of them detected once, and over 0.008% sits in the top ten. The sample was also reused in another study, on human thymus T cells.

The source material was thymocytes. All receptors come from a girl under three years old with a congenital heart defect.

This chain joins TRBV4-3 and TRBJ1-1; D might be TRBD1 (6 bases). The CDR3 extends over 15 amino acids. Germline-derived CDR1 and CDR2 are LGHNA and YSLEER. Between the trimmed V and J ends, which lost 1 base and 4 bases, there was a span of 13 bases. DNA for the CDR3: TGCGCCAGCAGCCAAGTGCCGGGAGGGGGCACTGAAGCTTTCTTT. It yields the protein CASSQVPGGGTEAFF.

V usage is TRBV6-6 and J usage is TRBJ1-1; no clear D. The CDR3 loop spans 12 amino acids. V lost 7 bases to trimming and J lost 1 base, with 7 bases between them. The germline gives CDR1 MNHNY, CDR2 SVGAGI (reference sequence). The CDR3 DNA is TGTGCCAGCAACTTCGGGAACACTGAAGCTTTCTTT. It translates to CASNFGNTEAFF.

This sequence joins TRBV5-1 and TRBJ1-1; no clear D. The CDR3 extends over 14 amino acids. The V and J ends lost 3 bases and 2 bases respectively, with 11 bases between them. CDR1 SGHRS and CDR2 YFSETQ come from the germline V gene. The CDR3: CASSSNIENTEAFF. As DNA, the CDR3 is TGCGCCAGCAGCTCTAATATTGAAAACACTGAAGCTTTCTTT.

The chain uses TRBV7-9 and TRBJ1-6; 7 bases line up with TRBD1. This CDR3 has 16 amino acids. From germline, CDR1 is SEHNR and CDR2 FQNEAQ (reference sequence). Trimming at V came to 4 bases and at J to 7 bases, leaving 10 bases not matched to a gene. The CDR3 region has the DNA TGTGCCAGCAGCTGGGTACCGGGACAGTCGAATTCACCCCTCCACTTT. It specifies CASSWVPGQSNSPLHF.

The CDR3 region has the DNA TGTGCCAGCAGTTTCAGGTCCCGGGGTAATCAGCCCCAGCATTTT. As protein: CASSFRSRGNQPQHF. The chain couples TRBV28 to TRBJ1-5; no definite D call. Germline V CDR1 and CDR2: MDHEN, SYDVKM. V was clipped by 3 bases and J by 4 bases, with 13 bases between them. There are 15 residues in the CDR3.

This clone was detected once. V usage is TRBV19 and J usage is TRBJ1-1, with 7 bases fitting TRBD1. J was trimmed by 0 bases and V by 3 bases; bases with no gene match: 4. CDR1 is LNHDA and CDR2 is SQIVND in the germline V gene (reference sequence). The CDR3 runs to 15 residues. The CDR3 DNA sequence: TGTGCCAGTAGTATTAAGGGACAGATGAACACTGAAGCTTTCTTT. Protein sequence: CASSIKGQMNTEAFF.

The CDR3 DNA is TGTGCCAGCAGCCACGGAGCCCATCCTAGCGGGGCTAGCACAGATACGCAGTATTTT. Translated: CASSHGAHPSGASTDTQYF. The genes are TRBV4-2 and TRBJ2-3; the match to TRBD2 covers 9 bases. The CDR3 length is 19 residues. From germline, CDR1 is LGHNA and CDR2 YNFKEQ. Trimming took 3 bases from V and 0 from J; bases not matched to a gene: 13.

This chain links TRBV6-5 with TRBJ1-2; possible D gene TRBD1, 5 bases. This CDR3 region has 14 residues. Germline V gene sequence: CDR1 MNHEY, CDR2 SVGAGI. V shed 6 bases and J shed 5 bases, with 16 bases lying between them. The CDR3 reads CASRNRSLLYGYTF. As DNA, the CDR3 is TGTGCCAGCAGGAACAGGTCTCTGCTATATGGCTACACCTTC.

The chain carries TRBV5-1 and TRBJ1-6, with TRBD1 as a possible D gene (5 bases). Trimming took 0 bases from V and 6 from J, leaving 10 bases between them. CDR3 size: 15 residues. The germline gives CDR1 SGHRS, CDR2 YFSETQ. CDR3 residues: CASSLGRDLNSPLHF. CDR3 nucleotides: TGCGCCAGCAGCTTGGGGCGGGACCTTAATTCACCCCTCCACTTT.

The gene calls are TRBV28 and TRBJ2-7, with D possibly TRBD1 on 6 matching bases. From germline, CDR1 is MDHEN and CDR2 SYDVKM. Trimming pared 5 bases from V and 2 bases from J, leaving 13 bases between. The CDR3 has 14 residues. The CDR3 DNA reads TGTGCCAGCAGTGCAACAGGGCGTACCTACGAGCAGTACTTC. Residues: CASSATGRTYEQYF.

The genes are TRBV19 and TRBJ2-2, with TRBD1 matching over 12 bases. Germline CDR1 and CDR2: LNHDA and SQIVND (reference sequence). Trimming removed 9 bases from V and 3 bases from J; junction bases left unmatched: 8. The CDR3 has 16 amino acids. CDR3 sequence (DNA): TGTGCCAGCCGGAGGGGACAGGGGGCGGACACCGGGGAGCTGTTTTTT. Its protein is CASRRGQGADTGELFF.

J is TRBJ1-5 and V is TRBV18; 7 bases are a match to TRBD1. The ends lost 2 bases at V and 5 bases at J; junction bases unmatched: 12. CDR1 is KGHSH and CDR2 is LQKENI in the germline V gene. This CDR3 is built from 17 residues. The CDR3 DNA follows: TGTGCCAGCTCACCAAACCGGGACAGCCCATTCTATCAGCCCCAGCATTTT. Its translation: CASSPNRDSPFYQPQHF.

This clone is a singleton in its sample. The chain links TRBV27 to TRBJ2-7, with D perhaps matching TRBD2 (5 bases). This CDR3 region has 13 residues. CDR1 MNHEY and CDR2 SMNVEV come from the germline V gene (reference sequence). Trimming pared 3 bases from V and 7 bases from J, leaving 13 bases between. The CDR3 DNA sequence: TGTGCCAGCAGTTTGTGGATCGGGAATGAGCAGTACTTC. Amino acids: CASSLWIGNEQYF.

The V and J genes are TRBV6-6 and TRBJ2-1, with D possibly TRBD2 on 6 matching bases. The CDR3 is made up of 16 amino acids. Between the trimmed V and J ends, which lost 6 bases and 3 bases, there was a span of 18 bases. Germline V gives CDR1 MNHNY, CDR2 SVGAGI (reference sequence). This chain's CDR3 is CASRFLPGVHYNEQFF. The CDR3 DNA follows: TGTGCCAGCAGATTCCTCCCGGGGGTTCACTACAATGAGCAGTTCTTC.

The V and J genes are TRBV2 and TRBJ2-7; 7 bases line up with TRBD1. This CDR3 has 12 amino acids. Germline lookup yields CDR1 SNHLY and CDR2 FYNNEI. The J segment lost 6 bases and the V segment lost 6 bases, leaving 5 bases of the junction unmatched. The CDR3 DNA follows: TGTGCCAGCAGGAATGGGACAGCCGAGCAGTACTTC. It is translated as CASRNGTAEQYF.

The genes are TRBV2 and TRBJ2-2; the match to TRBD1 covers 9 bases. The CDR3 has 15 residues. V lost 6 bases and J lost 3; bases outside the gene matches: 5. Looked up from germline, CDR1 is SNHLY and CDR2 is FYNNEI. The CDR3 sequence is CASSSWTGDTGELFF. In nucleotides, the CDR3 is TGTGCCAGCAGCAGCTGGACAGGGGACACCGGGGAGCTGTTTTTT. The full variable domain, in which reference TRBV2 and TRBJ2-2 provide the parts outside the CDR3, is EPEVTQTPSHQVTQMGQEVILRCVPISNHLYFYWYRQILGQKVEFLVSFYNNEISEKSEIFDDQFSVERPDGSNFTLKIRSTKLEDSAMYFCASSSWTGDTGELFFGEGSRLTVL.

The gene calls are TRBV15 and TRBJ2-7; D possibly corresponds to TRBD2 (6 bases). V was shortened by 0 bases and J by 2 bases, with 14 bases between the two germline ends. This CDR3 comprises 16 residues. CDR1 LNHNV and CDR2 YYDKDF come from the germline V gene (reference sequence). This CDR3 is CATSRDGAGSTYEQYF. The CDR3, as DNA: TGTGCCACCAGCAGAGATGGGGCGGGGTCGACCTACGAGCAGTACTTC.

This clone was observed a single time. CDR3 DNA sequence: TGTGCCAGCAGCCTTACAGACGACATAGGACTCTACGAGCAGTACTTC. Translating it yields CASSLTDDIGLYEQYF. This chain connects TRBV5-4 to TRBJ2-7; TRBD2 might be the D (5 bases). V dropped 4 bases and J dropped 3 bases, with 20 bases sitting between them. The length of the CDR3 is 16 residues. The germline V gene encodes CDR1 SGHNT and CDR2 YYREEE (reference sequence).

This sequence joins TRBV7-9 and TRBJ1-1; TRBD1 agrees at 7 bases. The V segment lost 3 bases and the J segment 4 bases; nucleotides outside the gene matches: 5. This CDR3 has 14 amino acids. Germline lookup yields CDR1 SEHNR and CDR2 FQNEAQ (reference sequence). The CDR3 here is CASSLDRLGTEAFF. In nucleotides, the CDR3 is TGTGCCAGCAGCTTGGACAGGCTTGGCACTGAAGCTTTCTTT.

The chain is built from TRBV7-9 and TRBJ1-5; D not resolved. V shed 2 bases and J shed 5 bases, with 10 bases lying between them. Germline loops: CDR1 SEHNR, CDR2 FQNEAQ (reference sequence). This CDR3 is built from 14 residues. The DNA of the CDR3 is TGTGCCAGCAGCTTAAGCACACTAGATCAGCCCCAGCATTTT. This encodes CASSLSTLDQPQHF.

The chain links TRBV13 to TRBJ2-1, with 7 bases identical to TRBD2. Germline values: CDR1 PRHDT, CDR2 FYEKMQ (reference sequence). V dropped 2 bases and J dropped 6; count of bases not matched to a gene: 16. This CDR3 is 18 amino acids long. In DNA form, the CDR3 reads TGTGCCAGCAGCTTACCCCCCAGTGAAGGGAGGGTAGGCAATGAGCAGTTCTTC. This encodes CASSLPPSEGRVGNEQFF.

The rearrangement uses TRBV7-3 and TRBJ1-1, with 7 bases aligning to TRBD1. Germline assignment: CDR1 SGHTA and CDR2 FQGTGA. Unmatched junction bases numbered 4, after V lost 2 bases and J lost 1 base. This CDR3 comprises 15 residues. The CDR3 is CASSLLDRQNTEAFF. CDR3 nucleotides: TGTGCCAGCAGCTTATTGGACAGGCAGAACACTGAAGCTTTCTTT.

A few counts support this clone. The rearrangement links TRBV5-4 to TRBJ2-5; D is perhaps TRBD2 (7 bases). The CDR3 spans 15 residues. The germline V gene encodes CDR1 SGHNT and CDR2 YYREEE (reference sequence). V gave up 1 base and J gave up 4 bases, with 14 bases separating them. CDR3 DNA: TGTGCCAGCAGCTTGAAGGGGGGGGGAGGAGAGACCCAGTACTTC. Amino acids: CASSLKGGGGETQYF.

This clone showed up just a few times. The rearrangement uses TRBV5-1 and TRBJ1-2; D is uncertain. The CDR3 is made up of 16 amino acids. CDR1 and CDR2 (germline): SGHRS, YFSETQ. The V end lost 4 bases, the J end lost 6 bases, and 22 bases lay between the germline ends. This CDR3 reads CASSTAALRDRDGYTF. The CDR3 DNA follows: TGCGCCAGCAGCACGGCGGCCCTCCGAGATCGGGATGGCTACACCTTC.

This chain connects TRBV7-8 to TRBJ1-6; D gene unclear. The CDR3 totals 19 residues. V dropped 4 bases and J dropped 5 bases, with 24 bases sitting between them. CDR1 SGHVS and CDR2 FQNEAQ come from the germline V gene. CDR3 coding DNA: TGTGCCAGCAGCTCAGGACCCCGGGGTGGAAGAGAAAATAATTCACCCCTCCACTTT. Encoded protein: CASSSGPRGGRENNSPLHF.

V gene TRBV27 combines with J gene TRBJ2-1; 10 bases fit TRBD1. Per germline, CDR1 MNHEY and CDR2 SMNVEV (reference sequence). V lost 5 bases to trimming and J lost 0 bases; unmatched junction nucleotides: 10. The CDR3 contains 18 residues. CDR3 in amino acids: CASSTTGTGALSYNEQFF. The CDR3, as DNA: TGTGCCAGCAGTACAACCGGGACAGGGGCCCTCTCCTACAATGAGCAGTTCTTC.